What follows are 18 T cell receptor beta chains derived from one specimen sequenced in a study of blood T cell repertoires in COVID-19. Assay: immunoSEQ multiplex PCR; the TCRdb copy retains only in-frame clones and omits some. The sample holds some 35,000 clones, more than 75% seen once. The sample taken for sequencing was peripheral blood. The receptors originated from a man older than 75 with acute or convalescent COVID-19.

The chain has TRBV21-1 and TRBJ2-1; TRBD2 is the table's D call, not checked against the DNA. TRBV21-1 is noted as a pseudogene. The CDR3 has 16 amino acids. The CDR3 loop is CASSKGRGSSYNEQFF. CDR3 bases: TGTGCCAGCAGCAAAGGTCGCGGAAGCTCCTACAATGAGCAGTTCTTC.

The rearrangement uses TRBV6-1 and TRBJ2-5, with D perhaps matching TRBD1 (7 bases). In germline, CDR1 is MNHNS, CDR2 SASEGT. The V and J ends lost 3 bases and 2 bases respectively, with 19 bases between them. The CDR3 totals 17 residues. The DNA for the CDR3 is TGTGCCAGCAGTGATCGGAGGGGGCTAGACTTACAAGAGACCCAGTACTTC. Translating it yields CASSDRRGLDLQETQYF.

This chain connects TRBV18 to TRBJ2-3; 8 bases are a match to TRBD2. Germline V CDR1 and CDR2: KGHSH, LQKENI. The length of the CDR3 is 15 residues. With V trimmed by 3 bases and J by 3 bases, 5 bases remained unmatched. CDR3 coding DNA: TGTGCCAGCTCACCCGGGACTAGAAAGACAGATACGCAGTATTTT. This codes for CASSPGTRKTDTQYF.

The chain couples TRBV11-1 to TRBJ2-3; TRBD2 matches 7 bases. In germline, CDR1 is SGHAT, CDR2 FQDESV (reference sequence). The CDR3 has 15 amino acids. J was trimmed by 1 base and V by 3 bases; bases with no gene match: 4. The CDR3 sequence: CASSFASGGTDTQYF. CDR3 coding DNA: TGTGCCAGCAGCTTCGCTAGCGGAGGCACAGATACGCAGTATTTT.

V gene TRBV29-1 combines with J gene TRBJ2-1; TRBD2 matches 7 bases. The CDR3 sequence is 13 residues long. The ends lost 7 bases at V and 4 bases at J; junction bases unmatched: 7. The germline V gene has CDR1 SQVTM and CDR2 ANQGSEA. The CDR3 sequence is CSAEGREYNEQFF. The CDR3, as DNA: TGCAGCGCAGAGGGGCGGGAGTACAATGAGCAGTTCTTC.

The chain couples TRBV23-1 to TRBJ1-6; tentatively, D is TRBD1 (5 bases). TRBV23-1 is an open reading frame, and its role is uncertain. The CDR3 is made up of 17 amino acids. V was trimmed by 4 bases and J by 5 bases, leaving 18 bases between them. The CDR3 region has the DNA TGCGCCAGCAGTCCGGGGGACTCTATTTCCAATAATTCACCCCTCCACTTT. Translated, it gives CASSPGDSISNNSPLHF.

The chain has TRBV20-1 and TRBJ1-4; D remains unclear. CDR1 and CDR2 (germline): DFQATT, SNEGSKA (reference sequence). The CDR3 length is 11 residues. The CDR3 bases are TGCAGCCAACTTACCGGGGAAAAACTGTTTTTT. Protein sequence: CSQLTGEKLFF.

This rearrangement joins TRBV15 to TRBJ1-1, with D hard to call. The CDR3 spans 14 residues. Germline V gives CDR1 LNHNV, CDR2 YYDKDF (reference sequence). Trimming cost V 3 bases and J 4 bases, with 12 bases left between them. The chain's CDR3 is CATSSGGFGTEAFF. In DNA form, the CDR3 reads TGTGCCACCAGCAGTGGTGGTTTCGGCACTGAAGCTTTCTTT.

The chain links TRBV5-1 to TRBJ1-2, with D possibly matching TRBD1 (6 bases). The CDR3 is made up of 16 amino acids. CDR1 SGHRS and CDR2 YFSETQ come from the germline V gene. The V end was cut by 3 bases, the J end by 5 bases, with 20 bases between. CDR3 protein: CASSSEVGVTGYGYTF. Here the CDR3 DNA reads TGCGCCAGCAGCTCGGAGGTAGGGGTGACAGGATATGGCTACACCTTC. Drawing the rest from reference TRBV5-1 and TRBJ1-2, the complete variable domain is KAGVTQTPRYLIKTRGQQVTLSCSPISGHRSVSWYQQTPGQGLQFLFEYFSETQRNKGNFPGRFSGRQFSNSRSEMNVSTLELGDSALYLCASSSEVGVTGYGYTFGSGTRLTVV.

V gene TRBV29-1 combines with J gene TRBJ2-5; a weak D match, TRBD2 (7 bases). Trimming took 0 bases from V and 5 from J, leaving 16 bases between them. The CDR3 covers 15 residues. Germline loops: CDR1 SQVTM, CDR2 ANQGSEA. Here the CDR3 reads CSVEERGAPSETQYF. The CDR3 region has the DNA TGCAGCGTTGAAGAACGGGGGGCGCCCAGTGAGACCCAGTACTTC.

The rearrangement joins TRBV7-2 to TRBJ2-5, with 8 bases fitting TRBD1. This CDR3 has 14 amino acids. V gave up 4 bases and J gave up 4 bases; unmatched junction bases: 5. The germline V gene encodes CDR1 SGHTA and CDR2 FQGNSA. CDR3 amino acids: CASSSGGPLETQYF. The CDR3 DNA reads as TGTGCCAGCAGCTCAGGGGGCCCCTTAGAGACCCAGTACTTC.

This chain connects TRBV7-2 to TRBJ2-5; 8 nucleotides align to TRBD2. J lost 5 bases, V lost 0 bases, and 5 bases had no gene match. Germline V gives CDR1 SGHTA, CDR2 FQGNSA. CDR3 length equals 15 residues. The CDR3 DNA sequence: TGTGCCAGCAGCTTAGCGCTGAGCGGGAGCGAGACCCAGTACTTC. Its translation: CASSLALSGSETQYF.

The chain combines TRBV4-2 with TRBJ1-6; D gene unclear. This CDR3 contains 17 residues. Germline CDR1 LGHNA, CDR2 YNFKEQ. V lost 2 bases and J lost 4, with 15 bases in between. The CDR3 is CASSQSFPRSYNSPLHF. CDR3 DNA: TGTGCCAGCAGCCAATCGTTCCCTCGTAGTTATAATTCACCCCTCCACTTT.

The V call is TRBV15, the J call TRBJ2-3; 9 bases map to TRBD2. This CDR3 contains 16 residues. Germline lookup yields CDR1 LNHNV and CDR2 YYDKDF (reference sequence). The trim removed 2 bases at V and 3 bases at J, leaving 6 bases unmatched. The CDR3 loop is CATSRPGTSSTDTQYF. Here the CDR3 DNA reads TGTGCCACCAGCAGACCAGGGACTAGCTCAACAGATACGCAGTATTTT.

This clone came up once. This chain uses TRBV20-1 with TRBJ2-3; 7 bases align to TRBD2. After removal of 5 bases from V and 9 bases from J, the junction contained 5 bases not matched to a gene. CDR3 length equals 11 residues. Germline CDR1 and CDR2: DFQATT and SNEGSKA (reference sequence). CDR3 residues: CSARLASTQYF. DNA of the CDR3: TGCAGTGCTCGACTAGCTTCCACGCAGTATTTT.

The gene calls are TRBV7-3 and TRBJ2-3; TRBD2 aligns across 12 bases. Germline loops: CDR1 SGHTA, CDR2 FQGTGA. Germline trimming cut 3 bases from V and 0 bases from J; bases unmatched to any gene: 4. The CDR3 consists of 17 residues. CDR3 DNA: TGTGCCAGCAGCTTCCCGGGACTAGCGGGTAGCACAGATACGCAGTATTTT. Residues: CASSFPGLAGSTDTQYF.

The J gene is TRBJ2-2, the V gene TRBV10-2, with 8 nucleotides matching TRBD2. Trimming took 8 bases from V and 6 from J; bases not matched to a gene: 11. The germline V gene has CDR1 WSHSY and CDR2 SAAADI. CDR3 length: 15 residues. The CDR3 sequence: CASGTRGPVSGELFF. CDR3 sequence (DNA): TGCGCCAGCGGGACTAGGGGACCCGTATCCGGGGAGCTGTTTTTT.

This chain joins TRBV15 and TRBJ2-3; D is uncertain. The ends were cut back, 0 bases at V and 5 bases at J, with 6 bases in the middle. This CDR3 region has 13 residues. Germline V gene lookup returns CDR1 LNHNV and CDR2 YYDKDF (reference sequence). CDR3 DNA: TGTGCCACCAGCAGAGATCCGGTAGATACGCAGTATTTT. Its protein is CATSRDPVDTQYF.